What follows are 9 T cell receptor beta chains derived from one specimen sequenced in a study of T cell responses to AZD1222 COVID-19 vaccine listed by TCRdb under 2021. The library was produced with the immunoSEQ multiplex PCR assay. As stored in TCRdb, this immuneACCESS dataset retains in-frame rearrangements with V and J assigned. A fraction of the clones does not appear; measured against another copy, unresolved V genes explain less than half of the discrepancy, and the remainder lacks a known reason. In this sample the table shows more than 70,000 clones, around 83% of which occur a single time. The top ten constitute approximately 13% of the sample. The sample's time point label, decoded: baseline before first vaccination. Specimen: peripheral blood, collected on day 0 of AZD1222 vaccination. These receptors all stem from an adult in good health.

The CDR3 loop reads CASSPTIPGNTIYF. The CDR3 coding sequence is TGTGCCAGCAGCCCCACGATTCCTGGAAACACCATATATTTT. This chain uses TRBV11-2 with TRBJ1-3, with D unclear. The CDR3 has 14 residues. CDR1 and CDR2 from the germline V gene are SGHAT and FQNNGV. V was clipped by 5 bases and J by 2 bases, with 10 bases between them.

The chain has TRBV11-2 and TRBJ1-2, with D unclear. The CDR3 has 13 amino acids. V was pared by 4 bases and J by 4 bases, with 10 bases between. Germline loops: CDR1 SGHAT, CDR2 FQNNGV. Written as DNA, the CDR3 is TGTGCCAGCAGCTATGGGCAGACCTATGGCTACACCTTC. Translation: CASSYGQTYGYTF.

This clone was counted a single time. In DNA form, the CDR3 reads TGCGCCAGCAGCTTGGAGCAAGAGACCCAGTACTTC. It yields the protein CASSLEQETQYF. The rearrangement joins TRBV5-1 to TRBJ2-5; D not resolved. The CDR3 runs to 12 residues. V lost 0 bases and J lost 2, with 2 bases in between. From germline, CDR1 is SGHRS and CDR2 YFSETQ.

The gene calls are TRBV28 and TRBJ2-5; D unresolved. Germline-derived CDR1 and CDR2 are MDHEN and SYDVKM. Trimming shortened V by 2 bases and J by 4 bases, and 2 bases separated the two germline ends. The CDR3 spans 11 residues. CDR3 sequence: CASSLGETQYF. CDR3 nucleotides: TGTGCCAGCAGTTTAGGAGAGACCCAGTACTTC.

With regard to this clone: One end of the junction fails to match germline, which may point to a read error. This CDR3 reads CASSLSVPQPQHF. The CDR3 DNA reads as TGTGCTAGCAGCTTATCGGTGCCACAGCCCCAGCATTTT. The chain uses TRBV5-8 and TRBJ1-5; D remains unclear. Germline assignment: CDR1 SGHTS and CDR2 YDEGEE. This CDR3 contains 13 residues.

CDR3 DNA: TGTGCCAGCAGCCCCGGACTAGCGGGGCTGTCCTACGAGCAGTACTTC. Translating gives CASSPGLAGLSYEQYF. The chain combines TRBV7-2 with TRBJ2-7; 12 nucleotides align to TRBD2. Germline-derived CDR1 and CDR2 are SGHTA and FQGNSA. CDR3 length: 16 residues. With 5 bases clipped from V and 1 base from J, the junction kept 6 bases outside the gene matches. Full variable domain (outside the CDR3, taken from reference TRBV7-2 and TRBJ2-7): GAGVSQSPSNKVTEKGKDVELRCDPISGHTALYWYRQSLGQGLEFLIYFQGNSAPDKSGLPSDRFSAERTGGSVSTLTIQRTQQEDSAVYLCASSPGLAGLSYEQYFGPGTRLTVT.

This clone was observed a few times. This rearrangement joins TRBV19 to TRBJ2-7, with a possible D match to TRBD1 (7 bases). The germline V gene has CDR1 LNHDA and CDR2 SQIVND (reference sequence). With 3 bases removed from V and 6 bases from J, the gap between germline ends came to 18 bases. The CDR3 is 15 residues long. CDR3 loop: CASSIKLHRGGEQYF. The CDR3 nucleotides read TGTGCCAGTAGTATCAAGTTACACAGGGGAGGCGAGCAGTACTTC.

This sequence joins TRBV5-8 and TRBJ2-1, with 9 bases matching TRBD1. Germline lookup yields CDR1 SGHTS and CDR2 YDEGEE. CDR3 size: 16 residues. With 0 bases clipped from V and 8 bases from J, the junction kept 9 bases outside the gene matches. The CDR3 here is CASSLGDRVMGDEQFF. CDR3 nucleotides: TGTGCCAGCAGCTTGGGGGACAGGGTTATGGGCGATGAGCAGTTCTTC. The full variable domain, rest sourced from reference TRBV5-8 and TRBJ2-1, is EAGVTQSPTHLIKTRGQQATLRCSPISGHTSVYWYQQALGLGLQFLLWYDEGEERNRGNFPPRFSGRQFPNYSSELNVNALELEDSALYLCASSLGDRVMGDEQFFGPGTRLTVL.

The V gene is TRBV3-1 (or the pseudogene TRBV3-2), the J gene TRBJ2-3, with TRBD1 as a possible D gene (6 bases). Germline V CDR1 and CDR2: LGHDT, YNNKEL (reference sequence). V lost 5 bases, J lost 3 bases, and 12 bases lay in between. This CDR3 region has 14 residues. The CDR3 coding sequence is TGTGCCAGCAGCAACAGGCAGGGGACAGATACGCAGTATTTT. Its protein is CASSNRQGTDTQYF.